Given below is one TCR beta chain in context. Its antigen is not known. The CDR3 contains 15 residues. Germline CDR1 and CDR2: SGHNT and YYREEE (reference sequence). Trimming pared 4 bases from V and 3 bases from J, leaving 16 bases between. This record belongs to a study of cytomegalovirus exposure and HLA in healthy donors. Turning to the study itself: Early released data had roughly 81 million unique TCRs, all coming from HLA-typed donors. Whole-study findings and limits: An analysis done earlier found most TCR beta V segments productive about 87% or about 30% of the time. Specificity for CMV antigens was confirmed in vitro for a few of the CMV-associated chains. An analysis was carried out later, and it reportedly showed fewer N-insertions in an Asian-associated ancestry cluster than the approximately 700-donor mean.

A multiplex PCR was run with 60 Vbeta primers and 13 Jbeta primers. Sequenced by immunoSEQ multiplex PCR; TCRdb stores in-frame clones only, minus some. Of some 180,000 clones listed, 80% are singletons. Specimen: PBMCs. The genes are TRBV5-4 and TRBJ2-5; weak D call: TRBD2 (5 bases). The receptor was isolated from a girl between 5 and 17 years old in good health and CMV-seropositive. The CDR3 sequence is CASSPPSRVEETQYF. The CDR3 DNA reads as TGTGCCAGCAGCCCCCCGTCGAGGGTAGAAGAGACCCAGTACTTC.